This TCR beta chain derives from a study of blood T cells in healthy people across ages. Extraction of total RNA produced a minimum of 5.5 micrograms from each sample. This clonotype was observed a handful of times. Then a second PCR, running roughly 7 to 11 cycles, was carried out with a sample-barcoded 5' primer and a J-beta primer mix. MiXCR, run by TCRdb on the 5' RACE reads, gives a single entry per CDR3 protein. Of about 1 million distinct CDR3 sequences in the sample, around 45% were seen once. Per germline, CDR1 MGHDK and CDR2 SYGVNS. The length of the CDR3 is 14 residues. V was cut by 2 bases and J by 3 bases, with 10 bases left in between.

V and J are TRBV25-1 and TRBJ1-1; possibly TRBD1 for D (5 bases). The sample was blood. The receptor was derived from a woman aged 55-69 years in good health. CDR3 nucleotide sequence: TGTGCCAGCAGTGAACTCAGGGAAGACACTGAAGCTTTCTTT. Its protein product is CASSELREDTEAFF.